Listed here is a single T cell receptor beta chain. In the study's own analysis: How many nucleated cells were present was estimated from reference gene primer amplification. Sequencing was performed with immunoSEQ multiplex PCR; in TCRdb, only in-frame clones are kept and a portion is missing. V, J and clone size reflect that table, while D and trimming were determined from the DNA. The sample includes 53,000 or so clones, more than 85% seen only once; the top ten take 2.5% to 3.5%. This CDR3 is built from 15 residues. Germline assignment: CDR1 SGDLS and CDR2 YYNGEE. The junction had 7 bases not matched to a gene; V was cut back by 0 bases and J by 7 bases. The sample originates from a study of blood T cell repertoires in COVID-19. Study background: Sites in the United States, Italy and Spain provided acute and convalescent COVID-19 samples. T cells, B-cell-depleted T cells, or PBMCs supplied cDNA or gDNA.

This TCR came from a human donor in a cohort sampled during active COVID-19. Sequencing was performed on peripheral blood. The chain employs TRBV9 and TRBJ2-7; TRBD1 matches 10 bases. CDR3 in amino acids: CASSVVGGTGDEQYF. The CDR3 region has the DNA TGTGCCAGCAGCGTAGTTGGGGGGACAGGGGATGAGCAGTACTTC.